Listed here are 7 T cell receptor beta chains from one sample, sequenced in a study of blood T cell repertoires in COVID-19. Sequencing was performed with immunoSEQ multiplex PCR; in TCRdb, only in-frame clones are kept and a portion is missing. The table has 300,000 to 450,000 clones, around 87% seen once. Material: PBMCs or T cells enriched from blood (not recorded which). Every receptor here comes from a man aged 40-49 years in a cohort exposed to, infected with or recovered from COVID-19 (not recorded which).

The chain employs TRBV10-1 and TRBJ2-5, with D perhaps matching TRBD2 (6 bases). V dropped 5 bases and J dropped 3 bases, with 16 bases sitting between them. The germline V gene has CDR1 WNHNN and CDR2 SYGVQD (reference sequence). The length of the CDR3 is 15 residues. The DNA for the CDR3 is TGCGCCAGCAGTCCCCGGGGTAGCGGAAAAGAGACCCAGTACTTC. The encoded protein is CASSPRGSGKETQYF.

The CDR3 protein is CASSTPGLAGGSYTGELFF. The CDR3, as DNA: TGTGCCAGTAGTACCCCGGGACTAGCGGGAGGAAGTTACACCGGGGAGCTGTTTTTT. The gene calls are TRBV19 and TRBJ2-2; 15 bases fit TRBD2. CDR1 is LNHDA, CDR2 SQIVND, per germline (reference sequence). The CDR3 runs 19 residues. V lost 4 bases to trimming and J lost 3 bases; unmatched junction nucleotides: 9.

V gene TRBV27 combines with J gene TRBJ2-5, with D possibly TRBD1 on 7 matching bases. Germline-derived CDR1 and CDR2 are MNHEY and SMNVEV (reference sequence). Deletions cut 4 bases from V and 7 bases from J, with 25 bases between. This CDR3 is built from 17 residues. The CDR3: CASSSWDSGSGKRTQYF. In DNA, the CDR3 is TGTGCCAGCAGTTCCTGGGACAGCGGGTCAGGGAAGAGGACCCAGTACTTC.

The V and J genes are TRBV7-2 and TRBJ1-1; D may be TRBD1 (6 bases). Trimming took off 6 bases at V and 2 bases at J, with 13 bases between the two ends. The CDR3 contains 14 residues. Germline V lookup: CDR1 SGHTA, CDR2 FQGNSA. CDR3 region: CASRPDRFNTEAFF. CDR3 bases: TGTGCCAGCAGACCGGACAGATTTAACACTGAAGCTTTCTTT.

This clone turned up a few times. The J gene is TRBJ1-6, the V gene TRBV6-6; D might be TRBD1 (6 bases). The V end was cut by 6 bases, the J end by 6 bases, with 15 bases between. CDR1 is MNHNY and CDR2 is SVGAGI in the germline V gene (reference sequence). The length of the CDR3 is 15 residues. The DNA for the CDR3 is TGTGCCAGCAGGTCAGGGGAACTAAGTAATTCACCCCTCCACTTT. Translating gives CASRSGELSNSPLHF.

The CDR3 DNA reads TGTGCCAGTAGTATAGGGGCAGGGTGGACCACTGAAGCTTTCTTT. This sequence encodes CASSIGAGWTTEAFF. This chain uses TRBV19 with TRBJ1-1, with D perhaps matching TRBD1 (5 bases). V dropped 1 base and J dropped 4 bases, with 13 bases sitting between them. The CDR3 sequence is 15 residues long. Germline V gives CDR1 LNHDA, CDR2 SQIVND (reference sequence).

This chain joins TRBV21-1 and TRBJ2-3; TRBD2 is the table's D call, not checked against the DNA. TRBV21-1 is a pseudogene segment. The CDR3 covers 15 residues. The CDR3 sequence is CASISGGRATDTQYF. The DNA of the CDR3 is TGTGCCAGCATCTCAGGCGGGAGGGCCACAGATACGCAGTATTTT.